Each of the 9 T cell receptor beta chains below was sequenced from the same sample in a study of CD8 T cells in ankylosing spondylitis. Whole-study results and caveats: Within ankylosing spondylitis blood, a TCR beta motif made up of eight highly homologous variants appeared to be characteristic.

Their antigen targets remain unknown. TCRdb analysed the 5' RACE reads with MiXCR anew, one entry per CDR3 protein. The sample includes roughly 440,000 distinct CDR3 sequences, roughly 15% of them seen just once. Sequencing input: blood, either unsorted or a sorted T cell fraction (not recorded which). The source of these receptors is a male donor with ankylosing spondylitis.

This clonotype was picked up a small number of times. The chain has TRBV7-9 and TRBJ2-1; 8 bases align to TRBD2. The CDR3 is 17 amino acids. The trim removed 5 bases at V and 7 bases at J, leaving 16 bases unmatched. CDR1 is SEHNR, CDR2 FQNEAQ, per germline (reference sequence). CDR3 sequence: CASSPTGRDEDRNEQFF. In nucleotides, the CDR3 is TGTGCCAGCAGCCCAACCGGGAGGGACGAAGACCGAAATGAGCAGTTCTTC.

The CDR3 nucleotides read TGTGCCAGCAGCTTAGGGATAAACACCGGGGAGCTGTTTTTT. As protein: CASSLGINTGELFF. This chain joins TRBV7-2 and TRBJ2-2; D is unresolved. The V end was cut by 1 base, the J end by 2 bases, with 5 bases between. The CDR3 totals 14 residues. Germline V CDR1 and CDR2: SGHTA, FQGNSA.

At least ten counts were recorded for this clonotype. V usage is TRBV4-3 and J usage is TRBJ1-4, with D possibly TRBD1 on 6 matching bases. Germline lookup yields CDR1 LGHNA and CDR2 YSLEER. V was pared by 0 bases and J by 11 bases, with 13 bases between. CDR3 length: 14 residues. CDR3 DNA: TGCGCCAGCAGCCAAGAAGGGGGGGCCGGGAAACTGTTTTTT. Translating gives CASSQEGGAGKLFF.

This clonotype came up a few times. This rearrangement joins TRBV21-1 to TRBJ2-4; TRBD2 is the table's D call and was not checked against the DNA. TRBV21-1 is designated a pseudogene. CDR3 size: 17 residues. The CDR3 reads CASSKGRYTEWPSIQYF. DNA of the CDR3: TGTGCCAGCAGCAAAGGGAGGTACACTGAGTGGCCCAGCATTCAGTACTTC.

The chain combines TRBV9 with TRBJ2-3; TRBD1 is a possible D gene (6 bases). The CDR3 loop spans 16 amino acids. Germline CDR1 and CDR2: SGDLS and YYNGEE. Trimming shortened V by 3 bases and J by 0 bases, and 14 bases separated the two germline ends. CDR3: CASSEGQISSTDTQYF. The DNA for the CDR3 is TGTGCCAGCAGCGAAGGACAGATATCTAGCACAGATACGCAGTATTTT.

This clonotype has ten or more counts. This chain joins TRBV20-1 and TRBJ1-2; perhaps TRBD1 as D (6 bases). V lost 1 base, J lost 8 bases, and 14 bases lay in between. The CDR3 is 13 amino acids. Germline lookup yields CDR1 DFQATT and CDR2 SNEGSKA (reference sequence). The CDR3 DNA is TGCAGTGCTAGAGCCTTGGGGGCGGAGGGCTACACCTTC. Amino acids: CSARALGAEGYTF.

The CDR3 reads CASSLGGNIDTGELFF. CDR3 sequence (DNA): TGTGCCAGCAGCTTGGGCGGAAACATAGACACCGGGGAGCTGTTTTTT. The chain combines TRBV11-1 with TRBJ2-2; D is undetermined. Trimming left V 3 bases short and J 3 bases short, with 14 bases between. The CDR3 runs to 16 residues. CDR1 is SGHAT, CDR2 FQDESV, per germline (reference sequence).

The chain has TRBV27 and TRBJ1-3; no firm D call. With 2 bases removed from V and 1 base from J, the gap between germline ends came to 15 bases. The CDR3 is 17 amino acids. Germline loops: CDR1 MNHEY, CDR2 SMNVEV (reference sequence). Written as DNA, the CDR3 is TGTGCCAGCAGTTTAACGGGAGATCTAACATCTGGAAACACCATATATTTT. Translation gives CASSLTGDLTSGNTIYF.

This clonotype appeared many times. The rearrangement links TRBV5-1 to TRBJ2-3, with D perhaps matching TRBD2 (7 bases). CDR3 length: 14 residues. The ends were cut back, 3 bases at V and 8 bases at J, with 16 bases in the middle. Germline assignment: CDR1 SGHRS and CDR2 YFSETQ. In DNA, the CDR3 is TGCGCCAGCAGCTCGGGGGCCGGGACTACTACGCAGTATTTT. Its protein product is CASSSGAGTTTQYF.